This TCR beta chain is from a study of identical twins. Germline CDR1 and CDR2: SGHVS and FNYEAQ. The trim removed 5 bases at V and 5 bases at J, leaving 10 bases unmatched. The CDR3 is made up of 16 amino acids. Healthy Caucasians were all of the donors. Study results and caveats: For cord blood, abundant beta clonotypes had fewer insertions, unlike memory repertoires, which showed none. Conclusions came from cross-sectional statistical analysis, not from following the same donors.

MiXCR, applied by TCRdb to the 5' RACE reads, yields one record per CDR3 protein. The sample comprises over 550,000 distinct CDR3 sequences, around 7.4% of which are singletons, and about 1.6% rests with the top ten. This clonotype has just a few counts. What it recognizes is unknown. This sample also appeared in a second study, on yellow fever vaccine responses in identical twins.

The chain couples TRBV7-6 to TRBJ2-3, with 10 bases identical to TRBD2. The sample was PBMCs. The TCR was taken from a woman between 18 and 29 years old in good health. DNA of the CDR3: TGTGCCAGCAGCCCCCAGAGCGGGGGGGCCGGAGATACGCAGTATTTT. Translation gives CASSPQSGGAGDTQYF.